Sequencing of this T cell receptor beta chain was carried out in a study of early stage breast cancer tumors (dated by TCRdb to between 2016 and 2019). About the investigation overall: Of the 15 or so invasive breast tumors, about a dozen were found to be estrogen receptor-positive, progesterone receptor-positive and HER2-negative. On average, each sample got around 10-fold read coverage. Of the approximately twelve ER+/PR+/HER2- tumors, eight were classified as invasive ductal carcinomas and four as invasive lobular carcinomas. Across all samples, a few million templates representing nearly 1,100,000 unique clonotypes were detected.

The germline V gene gives CDR1 as SGDLS and CDR2 as YYNGEE. Counted from cysteine to phenylalanine, this CDR3 has 16 amino acids. The only DNA kept is the CDR3, 48 bases in frame from the first base. The V end gives up 0 bases and the J end 6 bases, leaving 6 bases in the junction not matched to a gene. Overall results and qualifications from the work: Enriched TCRB sequences shared across patients were found to be mostly commonly generated sequences that were unlikely to play an important role in the tumor microenvironment. Roughly 2.5-fold higher T cell density and higher clonality were observed in tumors than in adjacent normal breast tissue. Bulk genomic DNA sequencing of unsorted cells missed chain pairing and functional markers such as CD4, CD8 and FOXP3. Repertoires from blood and normal breast were more alike than repertoires from blood and tumor, and in about 90% of the 16 patients, comparing each tissue with blood separated tumor from normal. Analysis by tumor subtype was prevented by the small cohort size.

This clone was counted only a few times. It has no known antigen specificity. One base away there is no much larger clone; base qualities are not given. The study profiled bulk TCR beta-chain repertoires in matched peripheral blood, tumor and adjacent normal breast tissue taken from about 16 patients with early-stage breast cancer. Before surgery, roughly 4.5-10 mL of whole blood was collected in EDTA tubes and processed within 2 hours. Ficoll-Paque centrifugation in SepMate-50 tubes was used to isolate peripheral blood mononuclear cells. PBMCs were cryopreserved in approximately 90% FBS with about 10% DMSO in aliquots of about 1.7 to 4 million cells and stored in liquid nitrogen. The Qiagen AllPrep DNA/RNA Mini kit was used for genomic DNA extraction. Each sample was amplified in two independent genomic DNA replicates, using 0.5 to 0.6 ug for blood and roughly 1.5 ug for tumor or normal breast. Following the manufacturer's instructions, the ImmunoSeq Intro kit was used to carry out TCRB sequencing on genomic DNA. For absolute quantification, the roughly 34-cycle multiplex PCR included proprietary primers along with spike-in control sequences. Single-end 150-bp reads were used to sequence an 87-bp fragment spanning the CDR3 and the flanking V and J genes. Seven samples, with two replicates for each sample, were multiplexed per lane of an Illumina MiSeq using version 3.0 chemistry. The authors' pipeline ran thus. The vendor's proprietary pipeline processed the raw data and merged both replicates into a single result for each sample. A clonotype was defined as productive rearrangements that share the same V-gene family, CDR3 amino acid sequence and J-gene segment. Clonality was computed as 1 minus the normalized Shannon entropy (Pielou evenness) of TCRB abundances. T cell density was estimated as total templates divided by the number of input cells, with the number of input cells inferred from the DNA input amount. Recon was used with default parameters to estimate total repertoire diversity and clonality. A clonotype counted as tumor-enriched if its abundance in tumor exceeded 0.1% and was at least 32-fold higher than its abundance in normal breast. Entries here come from immuneACCESS through TCRdb and include only in-frame sequences with V and J called. Some clones fail to appear in such tables; in the studies checked, an unresolved V gene covers under half of the shortfall, and the cause of the remainder is unknown. The DNA was the basis for D and trimming; V, J and clone size are from that table. The sample includes more than 55,000 clones, with 60% to 85% observed a single time. Of the sample, 3% to 3.5% is held by the ten largest clones.

The sequencing input was blood. The sequence was obtained from a person aged 30-39 years with breast cancer. The chain was built from TRBV9 and TRBJ2-1; 10 bases in between match TRBD2. Here is the DNA: TGTGCCAGCAGCGTAGATGGGGGACTAGCGTCCAATGAGCAGTTCTTC. Translation gives CASSVDGGLASNEQFF.